This T cell receptor (beta chain) was sequenced in a study of response to subunit inactivated influenza vaccine. General study results and limits: Every seasonal influenza vaccination brings in few new T cells, the authors suggested.

TCRdb re-called the RT-PCR reads through MiXCR, storing one row per CDR3 protein. Among 540,000 or so distinct CDR3 sequences listed, roughly 13% were seen once. CDR1 is DFQATT, CDR2 SNEGSKA, per germline (reference sequence). With V trimmed by 3 bases and J by 0 bases, 5 bases remained unmatched. The CDR3 covers 15 residues. Turning to this clonotype: Its specificity is unknown.

This sequence was found in a man aged 50-59 years who received an inactivated influenza vaccine. The input for sequencing was PBMCs from blood, taken 35 to 45 days after vaccination. The V gene is TRBV20-1, the J gene TRBJ1-5; 7 bases are shared with TRBD1. Written as DNA, the CDR3 is TGCAGTGCTAGGACAGGGACTTATAGCAATCAGCCCCAGCATTTT. Its translation: CSARTGTYSNQPQHF.